Each of the 31 T cell receptor beta chains below was sequenced from the same sample in a study of T cells in women clearing cervical HPV infection. TCRdb's copy holds only in-frame clones and misses some; the assay was immunoSEQ multiplex PCR. In all, the sample yields over 15,000 clones. Source material: blood buffy coat. These receptor sequences come from a woman aged 18-69 years with a cervical HPV16 infection that either progressed to CIN3+ or cleared (not recorded which).

The part of the CDR3 DNA that was read is TGTGCCAGCTCTCTAGATCGAGAGACC. Amino acid sequence: CASSLDRET. The full-length CDR3 reads as CASSLDRETQYF. The chain is built from TRBV11-1 and TRBJ2-5; D is unclear. The CDR3 goes on 3 residues after the read ends, and that part is filled in from the germline J gene. Germline CDR1 reads SGHAT; CDR2 reads FQDESV (reference sequence). The CDR3 has 12 amino acids. Trimming cost V 8 bases and J 4 bases, with 11 bases left between them.

A word on this clone: Coverage ceases 3 residues before the CDR3 finishes, and the germline J gene fills in the end. The chain uses TRBV5-4 and TRBJ1-2; D is perhaps TRBD1 (6 bases). This CDR3 spans 13 amino acids. CDR1 is SGHNT and CDR2 is YYREEE in the germline V gene (reference sequence). The V end was cut by 0 bases, the J end by 3 bases, with 6 bases between. Partial CDR3 DNA: TGTGCCAGCAGCTTGGACAGGGACTATGGC. Its protein is CASSLDRDYG. The full CDR3 protein reads CASSLDRDYGYTF.

As to this clone: The read ends 3 residues before the CDR3 terminus; that terminus is restored from the germline J gene. The rearrangement uses TRBV18 and TRBJ2-1; TRBD1 agrees at 10 bases. The CDR3 runs 15 residues. Germline lookup yields CDR1 KGHSH and CDR2 LQKENI. V lost 4 bases, J lost 4 bases, and 4 bases stayed unmatched. Here the CDR3 reads CASSLGQGKYNEQFF. CDR3 DNA, as far as it was read: TGTGCCAGCTCACTGGGACAGGGGAAATACAATGAG.

Comment on this clone: The sequence runs out 3 residues before the end of the CDR3; the remainder is reconstructed from the germline J gene. The V gene is TRBV7-2, the J gene TRBJ2-3; 13 bases map to TRBD2. The V and J ends lost 0 bases and 0 bases, in that order; junction bases with no gene match: 3. This CDR3 has 18 amino acids. Per germline, CDR1 SGHTA and CDR2 FQGNSA. The sequenced CDR3 bases are TGTGCCAGCAGCTTAGCACTGGGACTAGCGGGGAGCACAGATACG. Translating it yields CASSLALGLAGSTDT. The full CDR3 sequence reads CASSLALGLAGSTDTQYF.

The CDR3 bases that were read are TGTGCCAGCAGCCGGGCAGGGTCTAGCACAGATACG. Translation gives CASSRAGSSTDT. The CDR3 in its entirety is CASSRAGSSTDTQYF. The rearrangement joins TRBV5-4 to TRBJ2-3; the D gene is possibly TRBD1 (5 bases). The read gets to within 3 residues of the CDR3 end, and the germline J gene fills in the rest. This CDR3 comprises 15 residues. V was trimmed by 4 bases and J by 0 bases, leaving 12 bases between them. The germline V gene has CDR1 SGHNT and CDR2 YYREEE (reference sequence). The full variable domain, in which reference TRBV5-4 and TRBJ2-3 provide the parts outside the CDR3, is ETGVTQSPTHLIKTRGQQVTLRCSSQSGHNTVSWYQQALGQGPQFIFQYYREEENGRGNFPPRFSGLQFPNYSSELNVNALELDDSALYLCASSRAGSSTDTQYFGPGTRLTVL.

For this clone: The CDR3 end lies 3 residues beyond the end of the read and is filled in from the germline J gene. The rearrangement joins TRBV6-2 or TRBV6-3 to TRBJ2-3; 14 bases are a match to TRBD2. The CDR3 extends over 15 amino acids. Germline CDR1 reads MNHEY; CDR2 reads SVGEGT. Unmatched junction bases numbered 4, after V lost 7 bases and J lost 4 bases. CDR3 region: CASTQTSGGADTQYF. The CDR3 DNA, read in part, is TGTGCCAGCACCCAGACTAGCGGGGGGGCAGATACG.

This clone is medium-sized by frequency. Read coverage stops 3 residues before the CDR3 terminus; the germline J gene supplies the remainder. The chain joins TRBV7-9 to TRBJ2-4, with D perhaps matching TRBD1 (6 bases). CDR1 is SEHNR, CDR2 FQNEAQ, per germline (reference sequence). The CDR3 has 15 residues. With 4 bases removed from V and 0 bases from J, the gap between germline ends came to 10 bases. The part of the CDR3 DNA that was read is TGTGCCAGCAGCTCACAGGGCTTAGCCAAAAACATT. Protein: CASSSQGLAKNI. The full CDR3 protein reads CASSSQGLAKNIQYF.

With respect to this clone: The CDR3 extends 3 residues past the end of the read, so its final part is completed from the germline J gene. The V call is TRBV20-1, the J call TRBJ2-1, with 11 bases that match TRBD2. The junction had 5 bases not matched to a gene; V was cut back by 5 bases and J by 2 bases. This CDR3 comprises 15 residues. Germline values: CDR1 DFQATT, CDR2 SNEGSKA (reference sequence). The CDR3 here is CSAANSGGAYNEQFF. The CDR3 DNA, read in part, is TGCAGTGCTGCAAATAGCGGGGGGGCCTACAATGAG.

A word on this clone: The CDR3 is cut off 3 residues early in the read; its end comes from the germline J gene. The chain employs TRBV2 and TRBJ1-4; D ambiguous. V gave up 6 bases and J gave up 4 bases, with 9 bases separating them. CDR3 length: 13 residues. Germline V gene lookup returns CDR1 SNHLY and CDR2 FYNNEI. The CDR3 bases that were read are TGTGCCAGCAGGTGGGCCTTTAATGAAAAA. Encoded protein: CASRWAFNEK. The CDR3 in full is CASRWAFNEKLFF.

Of note for this clone: The read gets to within 3 residues of the CDR3 end, and the germline J gene fills in the rest. The chain has TRBV9 and TRBJ2-7; 9 nucleotides match TRBD2. The V gene's germline CDR1 is SGDLS and CDR2 YYNGEE. The CDR3 covers 19 residues. J gave up 0 bases and V 3 bases, and 16 bases lay outside the gene matches. Incomplete CDR3 DNA: TGTGCCAGCAGCGGTTATGGGGTAGCGGGGGATACCATCTCCTACGAG. Encoded protein: CASSGYGVAGDTISYE. The CDR3 in full is CASSGYGVAGDTISYEQYF. Full variable domain (outside the CDR3, taken from reference TRBV9 and TRBJ2-7): DSGVTQTPKHLITATGQRVTLRCSPRSGDLSVYWYQQSLDQGLQFLIQYYNGEERAKGNILERFSAQQFPDLHSELNLSSLELGDSALYFCASSGYGVAGDTISYEQYFGPGTRLTVT.

Turning to this clone: The read finishes 3 residues shy of the CDR3 end, and the germline J gene is used to complete it. The rearrangement joins TRBV15 to TRBJ1-2; D remains unclear. This CDR3 has 13 residues. The V end was cut by 5 bases, the J end by 3 bases, with 10 bases between. Germline CDR1 and CDR2: LNHNV and YYDKDF (reference sequence). The sequenced part of the CDR3 DNA is TGTGCCACCAGCGTTGACGGGGACTATGGC. It specifies CATSVDGDYG. The CDR3, in full, reads CATSVDGDYGYTF.

Comments on this clone: The observed sequence ends 3 residues before the CDR3 terminus, with the missing tail filled in from the germline J gene. The rearrangement links TRBV11-3 to TRBJ2-5, with 9 positions matching TRBD2. CDR3 length: 15 residues. V trimming: 2 bases; J trimming: 5 bases; junction bases outside the gene matches: 6. Looked up from germline, CDR1 is SGHNT and CDR2 is YENEEA. The chain's CDR3 is CASSLRRGGSETQYF. CDR3 DNA (partial): TGTGCCAGCAGCTTAAGGCGGGGGGGGAGCGAGACC.

Worth noting for this clone: The CDR3 end falls 3 residues outside the read, so it is completed with the germline J gene. The chain recombines TRBV5-4 with TRBJ2-5; 8 positions agree with TRBD1. The CDR3 has 14 residues. V was pared by 0 bases and J by 5 bases, with 3 bases of the junction left unmatched. The germline V gene encodes CDR1 SGHNT and CDR2 YYREEE (reference sequence). The covered CDR3 bases are TGTGCCAGCAGCTTGGACAGGGGGTGGGAGACC. This codes for CASSLDRGWET. The CDR3 as a whole reads CASSLDRGWETQYF.

Details on this clone: The sequenced fragment ends 3 residues before the CDR3 boundary, so the rest is inferred from the germline J gene. The genes are TRBV18 and TRBJ2-7; D gene ambiguous. V was cut by 0 bases and J by 0 bases, with 6 bases left in between. Per germline, CDR1 KGHSH and CDR2 LQKENI. The CDR3 length is 14 residues. Incomplete CDR3 DNA: TGTGCCAGCTCACCACCTTCCAACTCCTACGAG. It yields the protein CASSPPSNSYE. The whole CDR3 protein is CASSPPSNSYEQYF.

About this clone itself: Coverage ceases 3 residues before the CDR3 finishes, and the germline J gene fills in the end. The gene calls are TRBV29-1 and TRBJ2-3; 9 bases map to TRBD2. CDR1 and CDR2 (germline): SQVTM, ANQGSEA. This CDR3 is 16 amino acids long. The V gene end was trimmed by 6 bases and the J gene end by 0 bases; junction bases not matched to a gene: 10. CDR3 region: CSVLGLAQYSTDTQYF. Partial CDR3 DNA: TGCAGCGTGTTGGGACTAGCTCAATACAGCACAGATACG.

Remarks on this clone: The sequence runs out 3 residues before the end of the CDR3; the remainder is reconstructed from the germline J gene. V is TRBV20-1 and J is TRBJ1-4, with no clear D. Germline lookup yields CDR1 DFQATT and CDR2 SNEGSKA (reference sequence). The CDR3 runs to 12 residues. V was shortened by 3 bases and J by 5 bases, with 7 bases between the two germline ends. The CDR3 reads CSASSGNEKLFF. The CDR3 bases that were read are TGCAGTGCTAGCTCCGGGAATGAAAAA.

Comments on this clone: The read halts 3 residues ahead of the CDR3 end, with the missing end drawn from the germline J gene. The J gene is TRBJ2-2, the V gene TRBV6-1; maybe TRBD1 (6 bases). CDR3 length: 15 residues. Germline-derived CDR1 and CDR2 are MNHNS and SASEGT. V was cut by 4 bases and J by 3 bases, with 12 bases left in between. The CDR3 DNA, read in part, is TGTGCCAGCAGTGGGGACATATTTGACACCGGGGAG. Amino acids: CASSGDIFDTGE. The CDR3 in full is CASSGDIFDTGELFF.

This clone is identified as medium-sized from frequency. The read ends 3 residues shy of where the CDR3 ends; the end is completed using the germline J gene. This chain joins TRBV29-1 and TRBJ2-2; weak D call: TRBD1 (6 bases). The V end was cut by 4 bases, the J end by 0 bases, with 6 bases between. This CDR3 is 13 amino acids long. Germline V gene data show CDR1 as SQVTM and CDR2 as ANQGSEA. The CDR3 reads CSVGDTNTGELFF. CDR3 bases read: TGCAGCGTTGGGGACACGAACACCGGGGAG.

This CDR3 is CASSLGHRYGYTF. The DNA read from the CDR3 is TGTGCCAGCAGTTTAGGACACCGCTATGGC. This rearrangement joins TRBV12-3 or TRBV12-4 to TRBJ1-2, with D unclear. The read terminates 3 residues ahead of where the CDR3 ends, so the germline J gene completes it. Trimming cost V 1 base and J 4 bases, with 7 bases left between them. The CDR3 length is 13 residues.

The sequenced CDR3 bases are TGTGCCAGCTCTCTTACGCAGGGATACAATGAG. It is translated as CASSLTQGYNE. The full-length CDR3 reads as CASSLTQGYNEQFF. V is TRBV18 and J is TRBJ2-1, with D perhaps matching TRBD1 (5 bases). The CDR3 goes on 3 residues after the read ends, and that part is filled in from the germline J gene. The CDR3 is 14 amino acids. V lost 6 bases and J 4 bases, leaving 13 bases between the germline ends. Germline CDR1 KGHSH, CDR2 LQKENI.

This clone registers medium-sized by frequency. The sequenced fragment ends 3 residues before the CDR3 boundary, so the rest is inferred from the germline J gene. V usage is TRBV19 and J usage is TRBJ2-1; 13 bases are a match to TRBD2. CDR1 and CDR2 from the germline V gene are LNHDA and SQIVND (reference sequence). CDR3 length: 18 residues. V lost 3 bases, J lost 3 bases, and 8 bases stayed unmatched. The CDR3 sequence is CASSITSGGAKIYNEQFF. CDR3 DNA, as far as it was read: TGTGCCAGTAGTATTACTAGCGGGGGGGCCAAAATCTACAATGAG.

Its frequency marks this clone as medium-sized. The observed sequence ends 3 residues before the CDR3 terminus, with the missing tail filled in from the germline J gene. The J gene is TRBJ2-6, the V gene TRBV5-1, with D maybe TRBD1 (6 bases). CDR3 size: 17 residues. Germline values: CDR1 SGHRS, CDR2 YFSETQ. Trimming stripped 0 bases from V and 2 bases from J, with 12 bases between. The covered CDR3 bases are TGCGCCAGCAGCTTGGCCCCCCCAGGGGCTGGGGCCAACGTC. Encoded protein: CASSLAPPGAGANV. The whole CDR3 is CASSLAPPGAGANVLTF.

For this clone: Read coverage stops 3 residues before the CDR3 terminus; the germline J gene supplies the remainder. Other DNA sequences of this sample code for an identical CDR3. This rearrangement joins TRBV19 to TRBJ2-1; 12 bases fit TRBD2. Germline V lookup: CDR1 LNHDA, CDR2 SQIVND (reference sequence). Losses at the gene ends were 6 bases for V and 0 bases for J; bases not matched to a gene: 9. The CDR3 contains 18 residues. CDR3 DNA, as far as it was read: TGTGCCAGTAGCCGAAACCCTAGCGGGGGGGCCTCCTACAATGAG. It yields the protein CASSRNPSGGASYNE. The CDR3 in full is CASSRNPSGGASYNEQFF.

Regarding this clone: With the read ending 3 residues before the CDR3 end, the germline J gene is used to fill in that end. This chain connects TRBV3-1 (or the pseudogene TRBV3-2) to TRBJ1-4; TRBD1 might be the D (5 bases). The V and J ends lost 4 bases and 7 bases respectively, with 13 bases between them. The CDR3 runs to 14 residues. CDR1 is LGHDT, CDR2 YNNKEL, per germline (reference sequence). CDR3 DNA, as far as it was read: TGTGCCAGCAGCCCCCCGGGGGTGGGTGAAAAA. Encoded protein: CASSPPGVGEK. The entire CDR3 is CASSPPGVGEKLFF.

A remark on this clone: The CDR3 end is not reached by the read, which stops 3 residues before it; the germline J gene fills it in. The genes are TRBV2 and TRBJ1-3; D possibly corresponds to TRBD1 (5 bases). Germline assignment: CDR1 SNHLY and CDR2 FYNNEI. With 1 base removed from V and 3 bases from J, the gap between germline ends came to 16 bases. The CDR3 runs to 17 residues. The DNA read from the CDR3 is TGTGCCAGCAGTGAAGGTGGAGCAGGGAGAAGTGGAAACACC. Amino acids: CASSEGGAGRSGNT. In full, the CDR3 is CASSEGGAGRSGNTIYF. The full variable domain, with the rest looked up from reference TRBV2 and TRBJ1-3, is EPEVTQTPSHQVTQMGQEVILRCVPISNHLYFYWYRQILGQKVEFLVSFYNNEISEKSEIFDDQFSVERPDGSNFTLKIRSTKLEDSAMYFCASSEGGAGRSGNTIYFGEGSWLTVV.

On this clone: The read terminates 3 residues before the CDR3 end, so the remaining end is supplied by the germline J gene. The chain couples TRBV5-1 to TRBJ2-7; 14 bases are a match to TRBD2. The V gene end was trimmed by 4 bases and the J gene end by 1 base; junction bases not matched to a gene: 7. Germline-derived CDR1 and CDR2 are SGHRS and YFSETQ. The CDR3 sequence is 17 residues long. This chain's CDR3 is CASSHPGLAGESYEQYF. The sequenced part of the CDR3 DNA is TGCGCCAGCAGCCATCCGGGACTAGCGGGGGAGTCCTACGAG. The whole variable domain, remainder taken from reference TRBV5-1 and TRBJ2-7, is KAGVTQTPRYLIKTRGQQVTLSCSPISGHRSVSWYQQTPGQGLQFLFEYFSETQRNKGNFPGRFSGRQFSNSRSEMNVSTLELGDSALYLCASSHPGLAGESYEQYFGPGTRLTVT.

To note about this clone: The read ends 3 residues before the CDR3 terminus; that terminus is restored from the germline J gene. V usage is TRBV20-1 and J usage is TRBJ1-1, with D possibly TRBD1 on 6 matching bases. Germline values: CDR1 DFQATT, CDR2 SNEGSKA (reference sequence). CDR3 length equals 16 residues. V was clipped by 3 bases and J by 5 bases, with 22 bases between them. The CDR3 loop reads CSASPLRPGVGTEAFF. The part of the CDR3 DNA that was read is TGCAGTGCTAGTCCCCTTAGGCCAGGGGTCGGTACTGAA.

In regard to this clone: The CDR3 end is not reached by the read, which stops 3 residues before it; the germline J gene fills it in. The rearrangement uses TRBV7-9 and TRBJ2-1, with TRBD2 identical over 12 bases. Trimming cost V 2 bases and J 7 bases; bases outside gene matches: 3. The CDR3 extends over 15 amino acids. The germline V gene has CDR1 SEHNR and CDR2 FQNEAQ (reference sequence). The covered CDR3 bases are TGTGCCAGCAGCTTAAGGACTAGCGGGGCGAATGAG. It specifies CASSLRTSGANE. The whole CDR3 sequence is CASSLRTSGANEQFF.

On this clone: The sequence runs out 3 residues before the end of the CDR3; the remainder is reconstructed from the germline J gene. J is TRBJ2-2 and V is TRBV5-1; D not resolved. This CDR3 spans 13 amino acids. Trimming removed 0 bases at V and 5 bases at J, with 5 bases between. CDR1 SGHRS and CDR2 YFSETQ come from the germline V gene. The CDR3 loop reads CASSLDSTGELFF. The sequenced part of the CDR3 DNA is TGCGCCAGCAGCTTGGATTCGACCGGGGAG.

On this clone itself: The read falls 3 residues short of the CDR3 end, and the missing part is taken from the germline J gene. The J gene is TRBJ1-3, the V gene TRBV30; the match to TRBD1 covers 8 bases. V lost 2 bases and J lost 3; bases outside the gene matches: 6. CDR1 and CDR2 (germline): GTSNPN, SVGIG (reference sequence). This CDR3 has 15 amino acids. The CDR3 loop is CAWSTGQGYGNTIYF. CDR3 DNA (partial): TGTGCCTGGAGTACCGGACAGGGTTATGGAAACACC.

This chain's CDR3 is CASSYRTSTDTQYF. The part of the CDR3 DNA that was read is TGTGCCAGCAGTTATAGGACTAGCACAGATACG. The chain uses TRBV6-2 or TRBV6-3 and TRBJ2-3, with D perhaps TRBD2 (5 bases). The read ends 3 residues early relative to the CDR3; the germline J gene fills the gap. CDR3 length equals 14 residues. CDR1 is MNHEY and CDR2 is SVGEGT in the germline V gene. Deletions cut 3 bases from V and 0 bases from J, with 7 bases between.